A single sample is the source of the 23 T cell receptor beta chains below, sequenced in a study of cytomegalovirus exposure and HLA in healthy donors. The PCR employed 60 Vbeta primers together with 13 Jbeta primers. TCRdb keeps only in-frame clones here, not all; method: immunoSEQ multiplex PCR. The data contain about 200,000 clones, 65% to 85% of them singletons. Sequences were obtained from PBMCs. Receptors originate from a man aged 25 to 40 in good health and CMV-seronegative.

The chain carries TRBV5-4 and TRBJ2-1, with TRBD2 as a possible D gene (6 bases). Germline V lookup: CDR1 SGHNT, CDR2 YYREEE (reference sequence). The CDR3 sequence is 15 residues long. V lost 1 base and J 5 bases, leaving 13 bases between the germline ends. The DNA for the CDR3 is TGTGCCAGCAGCTTGCAATTACGGGGGAACAATGAGCAGTTCTTC. Protein product: CASSLQLRGNNEQFF.

The chain uses TRBV27 and TRBJ2-7, with 7 bases that match TRBD1. V gave up 6 bases and J gave up 4 bases; unmatched junction bases: 0. Germline assignment: CDR1 MNHEY and CDR2 SMNVEV (reference sequence). The CDR3 totals 11 residues. The DNA for the CDR3 is TGTGCCAGCAGGACAGGGTACGAGCAGTACTTC. Translation: CASRTGYEQYF.

The chain links TRBV5-4 to TRBJ1-5; tentative D call: TRBD1 (5 bases). Germline CDR1 reads SGHNT; CDR2 reads YYREEE (reference sequence). This CDR3 is built from 16 residues. V was cut by 3 bases and J by 2 bases, with 15 bases left in between. The CDR3 loop reads CASSSGGQGGNQPQHF. The DNA of the CDR3 is TGTGCCAGCAGCTCGGGAGGGCAGGGAGGCAATCAGCCCCAGCATTTT.

The chain has TRBV7-9 and TRBJ1-5, with 7 bases that match TRBD1. The CDR3 runs to 16 residues. CDR1 SEHNR and CDR2 FQNEAQ come from the germline V gene (reference sequence). Germline trimming cut 6 bases from V and 0 bases from J; bases unmatched to any gene: 8. CDR3 sequence: CASSNEDRNSNQPQHF. CDR3 nucleotides: TGTGCCAGCAGTAACGAGGACAGGAATAGCAATCAGCCCCAGCATTTT.

This clone was counted between two and nine times. V gene TRBV5-4 combines with J gene TRBJ1-4, with TRBD1 matching 8 bases. Germline V gene data show CDR1 as SGHNT and CDR2 as YYREEE (reference sequence). V shed 3 bases and J 6 bases; nucleotides not matched to a gene: 7. The CDR3 sequence is 15 residues long. CDR3 DNA sequence: TGTGCCAGCAGCTCGAAGACAGGGGAAGATGAAAAACTGTTTTTT. Translated, it gives CASSSKTGEDEKLFF.

CDR3 sequence: CASSLQGMSANEKLFF. CDR3 bases: TGTGCCAGCAGTTTGCAGGGAATGTCTGCTAATGAAAAACTGTTTTTT. The chain employs TRBV28 and TRBJ1-4, with a weak D call TRBD1 (5 bases). Germline CDR1 and CDR2: MDHEN and SYDVKM. The CDR3 has 16 amino acids. With 3 bases removed from V and 3 bases from J, the gap between germline ends came to 14 bases.

This chain connects TRBV2 to TRBJ1-5, with D possibly being TRBD1 (6 bases). The CDR3 extends over 15 amino acids. From germline, CDR1 is SNHLY and CDR2 FYNNEI. V lost 3 bases and J 3 bases, leaving 12 bases between the germline ends. The CDR3 here is CASSDTGMNNQPQHF. CDR3 coding DNA: TGTGCCAGCAGTGACACAGGGATGAACAATCAGCCCCAGCATTTT. Full variable domain (outside the CDR3, taken from reference TRBV2 and TRBJ1-5): EPEVTQTPSHQVTQMGQEVILRCVPISNHLYFYWYRQILGQKVEFLVSFYNNEISEKSEIFDDQFSVERPDGSNFTLKIRSTKLEDSAMYFCASSDTGMNNQPQHFGDGTRLSIL.

This clone appeared a few times. The chain combines TRBV4-1 with TRBJ1-1; TRBD1 is a possible D gene (5 bases). Trimming left V 0 bases short and J 1 base short, with 15 bases between. The CDR3 is made up of 17 amino acids. Germline CDR1 and CDR2: MGHRA and YSYEKL. CDR3 sequence: CASSQDRRGYPNTEAFF. The DNA of the CDR3 is TGCGCCAGCAGCCAAGATCGAAGGGGTTATCCGAACACTGAAGCTTTCTTT.

The chain has TRBV5-1 and TRBJ2-2, with 7 bases fitting TRBD1. Germline trimming cut 6 bases from V and 0 bases from J; bases unmatched to any gene: 5. CDR1 and CDR2 from the germline V gene are SGHRS and YFSETQ. This CDR3 spans 15 amino acids. This CDR3 reads CASIPDRSNTGELFF. In DNA, the CDR3 is TGCGCCAGCATCCCGGACAGGTCGAACACCGGGGAGCTGTTTTTT.

This chain joins TRBV10-3 and TRBJ2-5; the match to TRBD1 covers 12 bases. Germline V gene sequence: CDR1 ENHRY, CDR2 SYGVKD. The trim removed 0 bases at V and 4 bases at J, leaving 3 bases unmatched. CDR3 length: 16 amino acids. The CDR3 DNA reads as TGTGCCATCAGTGAGTCCGGGACAGGGGGCCGAGAGACCCAGTACTTC. Residues: CAISESGTGGRETQYF.

V is TRBV6-1 and J is TRBJ1-2; 7 bases are shared with TRBD1. The CDR3 is made up of 15 amino acids. Germline V lookup: CDR1 MNHNS, CDR2 SASEGT. V lost 0 bases and J lost 3; bases outside the gene matches: 4. CDR3 sequence reads: CASSEAGQTDYGYTF. The DNA for the CDR3 is TGTGCCAGCAGTGAAGCGGGACAGACTGACTATGGCTACACCTTC.

This clone was detected only a few times. The chain recombines TRBV11-2 with TRBJ2-3; no clear D gene. Germline V gene sequence: CDR1 SGHAT, CDR2 FQNNGV. The V gene lost 5 bases and the J gene lost 4 bases, with 4 bases spanning the gap. CDR3 length: 11 residues. In nucleotides, the CDR3 is TGTGCCAGCAGCCCGGCAGATACGCAGTATTTT. Protein sequence: CASSPADTQYF.

This clone was detected once. The chain carries TRBV25-1 and TRBJ2-1, with a tentative D call TRBD2 (6 bases). Germline V gives CDR1 MGHDK, CDR2 SYGVNS. Trimming cost V 3 bases and J 3 bases, with 6 bases left between them. The CDR3 totals 13 residues. The CDR3 DNA sequence: TGTGCCAGCAGTGAGGGGGGCTACAATGAGCAGTTCTTC. Protein sequence: CASSEGGYNEQFF.

The chain joins TRBV5-6 to TRBJ1-2, with D perhaps matching TRBD1 (6 bases). There are 14 residues in the CDR3. CDR1 is SGHDT, CDR2 YYEEEE, per germline. The V end was cut by 0 bases, the J end by 8 bases, with 14 bases between. The CDR3 coding sequence is TGTGCCAGCAGCTTGGGGCAGGGGACGGGGGGCTACACCTTC. It yields the protein CASSLGQGTGGYTF. Full variable domain (missing parts from reference TRBV5-6 and TRBJ1-2): DAGVTQSPTHLIKTRGQQVTLRCSPKSGHDTVSWYQQALGQGPQFIFQYYEEEERQRGNFPDRFSGHQFPNYSSELNVNALLLGDSALYLCASSLGQGTGGYTFGSGTRLTVV.

The chain combines TRBV28 with TRBJ1-2, with 9 bases that match TRBD1. The CDR3 has 14 residues. The junction had 8 bases not matched to a gene; V was cut back by 5 bases and J by 7 bases. Germline loops: CDR1 MDHEN, CDR2 SYDVKM. CDR3 loop: CASSPLQGAIGYTF. Written as DNA, the CDR3 is TGTGCCAGCAGTCCCCTACAGGGGGCAATTGGCTACACCTTC.

The CDR3 protein is CASSLLLGQGLETQYF. The CDR3 DNA reads as TGTGCCAGCAGTTTATTACTTGGGCAGGGATTGGAGACCCAGTACTTC. The J gene is TRBJ2-5, the V gene TRBV27; tentative D call: TRBD1 (5 bases). The V end was cut by 1 base, the J end by 5 bases, with 17 bases between. Germline loops: CDR1 MNHEY, CDR2 SMNVEV (reference sequence). The CDR3 sequence is 16 residues long.

V gene TRBV11-3 combines with J gene TRBJ2-1; 7 bases are a match to TRBD2. The V and J ends lost 3 bases and 4 bases, in that order; junction bases with no gene match: 6. The CDR3 length is 15 residues. Germline-derived CDR1 and CDR2 are SGHNT and YENEEA. The CDR3 reads CASSLGGEGYNEQFF. The DNA for the CDR3 is TGTGCCAGCAGCTTGGGCGGGGAGGGGTACAATGAGCAGTTCTTC.

The chain couples TRBV19 to TRBJ2-4, with 8 bases lining up with TRBD1. The CDR3 extends over 15 amino acids. Germline V CDR1 and CDR2: LNHDA, SQIVND (reference sequence). The trim removed 6 bases at V and 1 base at J, leaving 5 bases unmatched. CDR3 sequence (DNA): TGTGCCAGTAGGGACAGGGCGATGGCCAAAAACATTCAGTACTTC. The encoded protein is CASRDRAMAKNIQYF.

The chain recombines TRBV5-1 with TRBJ2-2; 7 nucleotides agree with TRBD1. There are 16 residues in the CDR3. The V gene's germline CDR1 is SGHRS and CDR2 YFSETQ. V was clipped by 3 bases and J by 0 bases; unmatched bases: 5. CDR3 loop: CASSSTGTANTGELFF. For the CDR3, the DNA is TGCGCCAGCAGCTCCACCGGGACAGCGAACACCGGGGAGCTGTTTTTT.

Comment on this clone: This sample also contains other DNA sequences that code for the same CDR3. The gene calls are TRBV5-1 and TRBJ2-7; D is ambiguous. This CDR3 comprises 13 residues. V was shortened by 1 base and J by 3 bases, with 8 bases between the two germline ends. Germline values: CDR1 SGHRS, CDR2 YFSETQ. DNA of the CDR3: TGCGCCAGCAGCTTGTTGGGCGACTACGAGCAGTACTTC. It specifies CASSLLGDYEQYF.

This clone was seen once. The chain is built from TRBV6-5 and TRBJ1-4, with D perhaps TRBD1 (6 bases). The germline gives CDR1 MNHEY, CDR2 SVGAGI. V lost 0 bases to trimming and J lost 5 bases, with 10 bases between them. CDR3 length equals 15 residues. CDR3 residues: CASSYSGGANEKLFF. CDR3 nucleotides: TGTGCCAGCAGTTACTCAGGGGGGGCCAATGAAAAACTGTTTTTT.

This sequence joins TRBV7-9 and TRBJ1-2, with 11 bases aligning to TRBD1. V shed 5 bases and J 8 bases; nucleotides not matched to a gene: 7. This CDR3 is 14 amino acids long. Germline V gene lookup returns CDR1 SEHNR and CDR2 FQNEAQ (reference sequence). The CDR3 bases are TGTGCCAGCAGCCCGGACAGGGGGCGTGGAGGCTACACCTTC. It specifies CASSPDRGRGGYTF.

The rearrangement joins TRBV7-8 to TRBJ1-2, with TRBD1 as a possible D gene (6 bases). In germline, CDR1 is SGHVS, CDR2 FQNEAQ. Between the trimmed V and J ends, which lost 6 bases and 4 bases, there was a span of 12 bases. CDR3 length: 13 residues. The CDR3 bases are TGTGCCAGCAGAGCCGACAGGATCTATGGCTACACCTTC. Protein: CASRADRIYGYTF.